The 25 T cell receptor beta chains below were found in one sample sequenced in a study of T cells after yellow fever vaccination. MiXCR, applied by TCRdb to the 5' RACE reads, yields one record per CDR3 protein. In the table there are hundreds of thousands of distinct CDR3 sequences, roughly an eighth of which are singletons. Sequenced material: PBMCs, taken on the day of the yellow fever booster vaccination. Receptor source: a man aged 30 to 45 who received the YFV17D yellow fever vaccine.

The CDR3 nucleotides read TGTGCCAGCAGCTTACGGGGGCGCACGAACGAGCAGTACTTC. Encoded protein: CASSLRGRTNEQYF. This rearrangement joins TRBV7-2 to TRBJ2-7; either TRBD1 or TRBD2 may supply D (6 bases each). The germline V and J ends were trimmed by 2 bases and 5 bases, with 13 bases remaining between them. CDR3 size: 14 residues. Germline values: CDR1 SGHTA, CDR2 FQGNSA.

J is TRBJ2-4 and V is TRBV10-3; D perhaps matches TRBD2 (6 bases). Trimming removed 11 bases at V and 9 bases at J, with 20 bases between. The CDR3 loop spans 13 amino acids. The V gene's germline CDR1 is ENHRY and CDR2 SYGVKD. DNA for the CDR3: TGTGCCTCAACCGGGGGAACCCCAGGCATTCAGTACTTC. Its protein product is CASTGGTPGIQYF.

Many counts were recorded for this clonotype. This chain connects TRBV4-3 to TRBJ1-6; no reliable D call. V lost 0 bases to trimming and J lost 5 bases, with 17 bases between them. The CDR3 covers 18 residues. Per the germline V gene, CDR1 is LGHNA and CDR2 is YSLEER. The CDR3 loop is CASSQDALRGLNNSPLHF. The DNA for the CDR3 is TGCGCCAGCAGCCAAGACGCTCTCCGGGGTTTGAATAATTCACCCCTCCACTTT.

This clonotype was observed a handful of times. The DNA for the CDR3 is TGTGCCAGCAGCCAAGATCGGGGTCTAGCGGGAGTAAGGAAGGAGCAGTTCTTC. Protein sequence: CASSQDRGLAGVRKEQFF. The chain has TRBV4-2 and TRBJ2-1; 10 bases are a match to TRBD2. The junction had 15 bases not matched to a gene; V was cut back by 0 bases and J by 10 bases. Germline CDR1 and CDR2: LGHNA and YNFKEQ. The CDR3 spans 18 residues.

The chain recombines TRBV20-1 with TRBJ2-1; maybe TRBD1 (6 bases). V was cut by 2 bases and J by 9 bases, with 20 bases left in between. Germline V gene data show CDR1 as DFQATT and CDR2 as SNEGSKA (reference sequence). This CDR3 region has 15 residues. The CDR3 DNA reads as TGCAGTGCTAGAAGGGGGAGCGACGCCAGGGGTGAGCAGTTCTTC. It is translated as CSARRGSDARGEQFF.

There are many counts of this clonotype. The rearrangement links TRBV12-3 or TRBV12-4 to TRBJ2-7; tentatively, D is TRBD1 (6 bases). V lost 3 bases and J lost 4, with 7 bases in between. This CDR3 is built from 12 residues. In DNA form, the CDR3 reads TGTGCCAGCAGTTTCAGGGGATACGAGCAGTACTTC. The encoded protein is CASSFRGYEQYF.

The sample holds a few counts of this clonotype. The rearrangement links TRBV12-3 or TRBV12-4 to TRBJ2-1; the match to TRBD2 covers 10 bases. The CDR3 consists of 15 residues. J gave up 9 bases and V 5 bases, and 10 bases lay outside the gene matches. The CDR3 bases are TGTGCCAGCAGTCCCCAGCCGGGACTAGCGAGTGAGCAGTTCTTC. This gives the protein CASSPQPGLASEQFF.

This clonotype was counted only a few times. This sequence joins TRBV27 and TRBJ2-5; perhaps TRBD1 as D (6 bases). The length of the CDR3 is 11 residues. In germline, CDR1 is MNHEY, CDR2 SMNVEV (reference sequence). V was clipped by 6 bases and J by 5 bases, with 7 bases between them. This CDR3 reads CASRRGETQYF. CDR3 bases: TGTGCCAGCAGAAGGGGGGAGACCCAGTACTTC.

This clonotype was seen only a few times. V gene TRBV6-5 combines with J gene TRBJ2-3, with 8 positions matching TRBD1. The CDR3 has 17 amino acids. The germline V gene encodes CDR1 MNHEY and CDR2 SVGAGI. V shed 0 bases and J 2 bases; nucleotides not matched to a gene: 7. The CDR3 coding sequence is TGTGCCAGCAGTTACTCTCTTGCAGGGGGCATCACAGATACGCAGTATTTT. This encodes CASSYSLAGGITDTQYF.

The CDR3 bases are TGTGCCAGCTCACCGTCTCTAGGGACAGGGCCCGAGACCCAGTACTTC. Its protein product is CASSPSLGTGPETQYF. The chain combines TRBV18 with TRBJ2-5; 9 positions match TRBD1. CDR1 KGHSH and CDR2 LQKENI come from the germline V gene. The CDR3 is made up of 16 amino acids. The V segment lost 3 bases and the J segment 5 bases; nucleotides outside the gene matches: 10.

A few counts support this clonotype. J is TRBJ2-5 and V is TRBV10-3; D possibly corresponds to TRBD2 (5 bases). This CDR3 region has 13 residues. The germline V gene encodes CDR1 ENHRY and CDR2 SYGVKD. The V end was cut by 4 bases, the J end by 0 bases, with 6 bases between. CDR3: CAISGGDQETQYF. CDR3 nucleotides: TGTGCCATCAGTGGGGGAGACCAAGAGACCCAGTACTTC.

This clonotype was seen a handful of times. This chain uses TRBV25-1 with TRBJ2-7, with TRBD2 as a possible D gene (5 bases). V was clipped by 8 bases and J by 7 bases, with 24 bases between them. CDR3 size: 15 residues. CDR1 is MGHDK, CDR2 SYGVNS, per germline. CDR3 loop: CASSSEGGRSGEQYF. CDR3 nucleotides: TGTGCCAGCTCCTCGGAAGGCGGGCGATCGGGGGAGCAGTACTTC.

In this sample, this clonotype turned up a few times. The CDR3 spells CSATRPGTGGTGELFF. As DNA, the CDR3 is TGCAGTGCTACCCGCCCCGGGACAGGGGGAACCGGGGAGCTGTTTTTT. J is TRBJ2-2 and V is TRBV20-1; 11 bases are shared with TRBD1. After removal of 4 bases from V and 5 bases from J, the junction contained 9 bases not matched to a gene. The CDR3 extends over 16 amino acids. Germline loops: CDR1 DFQATT, CDR2 SNEGSKA (reference sequence).

This clonotype occurred a few times. For the CDR3, the DNA is TGTGCCAGCAGTTTCGCTCTCGTCGGGGAGGGCTTTCGGGACGAGCAGTACTTC. Amino acid sequence: CASSFALVGEGFRDEQYF. The chain couples TRBV28 to TRBJ2-7, with 7 positions matching TRBD2. Germline assignment: CDR1 MDHEN and CDR2 SYDVKM. The CDR3 has 18 residues. V was pared by 3 bases and J by 5 bases, with 19 bases of the junction left unmatched.

This clonotype appeared a few times. For the CDR3, the DNA is TGTGCCAGCAGCTTCTCAGGGTTTGAGACCCAGTACTTC. Its protein product is CASSFSGFETQYF. This chain links TRBV5-6 with TRBJ2-5; perhaps TRBD1 as D (5 bases). CDR3 length equals 13 residues. The germline V and J ends were trimmed by 2 bases and 5 bases, with 10 bases remaining between them. CDR1 is SGHDT, CDR2 YYEEEE, per germline.

The rearrangement joins TRBV5-1 to TRBJ2-5; possible D gene TRBD2, 6 bases. The CDR3 runs 14 residues. Germline values: CDR1 SGHRS, CDR2 YFSETQ. V was shortened by 4 bases and J by 5 bases, with 15 bases between the two germline ends. The CDR3 sequence is CASSHGTPRETQYF. CDR3 coding DNA: TGCGCCAGCAGCCACGGGACTCCGCGGGAGACCCAGTACTTC.

The chain is built from TRBV11-2 and TRBJ2-2; 10 positions match TRBD2. CDR3 length equals 16 residues. Trimming took 7 bases from V and 5 from J; bases not matched to a gene: 10. Germline V gives CDR1 SGHAT, CDR2 FQNNGV. This CDR3 is CASTPPASGSTGELFF. The CDR3 nucleotides read TGTGCCAGCACCCCCCCCGCTAGCGGGAGTACCGGGGAGCTGTTTTTT.

The rearrangement links TRBV20-1 to TRBJ2-5; 7 bases agree with TRBD1. There are 14 residues in the CDR3. Germline CDR1 and CDR2: DFQATT and SNEGSKA (reference sequence). J lost 2 bases, V lost 4 bases, and 7 bases had no gene match. This CDR3 reads CSATKQGYQETQYF. Here the CDR3 DNA reads TGCAGTGCTACCAAACAGGGGTATCAAGAGACCCAGTACTTC.

The sample holds one count of this clonotype. The germline gene is not matched at one end of the junction; a read error may be the cause. This chain uses TRBV19 with TRBJ2-7; tentatively, D is TRBD1 (5 bases). CDR1 is LNHDA and CDR2 is SQIVND in the germline V gene (reference sequence). The CDR3 runs to 16 residues. The CDR3 here is CDSSIVSATATYEQYF. CDR3 coding DNA: TGTGACAGTAGTATAGTCTCGGCGACAGCCACCTACGAGCAGTACTTC.

The chain uses TRBV20-1 and TRBJ1-6; TRBD1 agrees at 9 bases. CDR1 and CDR2 from the germline V gene are DFQATT and SNEGSKA (reference sequence). The CDR3 sequence is 14 residues long. V lost 1 base, J lost 9 bases, and 4 bases stayed unmatched. The CDR3 DNA reads TGCAGTGCTAGAGTAGGGGACAGGGTTTCACCCCTCCACTTT. Amino acids: CSARVGDRVSPLHF.

This clonotype was seen repeatedly, ten times or more. V gene TRBV4-1 combines with J gene TRBJ2-3; the D is unclear. Germline V gene sequence: CDR1 MGHRA, CDR2 YSYEKL. The length of the CDR3 is 13 residues. Trimming shortened V by 1 base and J by 2 bases, and 4 bases separated the two germline ends. The chain's CDR3 is CASSQGPTDTQYF. CDR3 in DNA: TGCGCCAGCAGCCAAGGACCCACAGATACGCAGTATTTT.

This chain links TRBV9 with TRBJ1-1; perhaps TRBD1 as D (6 bases). Germline CDR1 reads SGDLS; CDR2 reads YYNGEE. The CDR3 has 14 residues. V lost 4 bases and J 4 bases, leaving 14 bases between the germline ends. CDR3 coding DNA: TGTGCCAGCAGCCCCACAATAGGGGGCACTGAAGCTTTCTTT. This gives the protein CASSPTIGGTEAFF.

This clonotype came up many times. The V and J genes are TRBV6-1 and TRBJ2-3, with TRBD1 matching 9 bases. Trimming removed 4 bases from V and 7 bases from J; junction bases left unmatched: 9. This CDR3 spans 15 amino acids. CDR1 and CDR2 (germline): MNHNS, SASEGT. CDR3 nucleotide sequence: TGTGCCAGCAGTGCGACCGGGACAGGGTTGAATACGCAGTATTTT. It is translated as CASSATGTGLNTQYF.

Only a few counts were recorded for this clonotype. The J gene is TRBJ2-5, the V gene TRBV7-2, with a weak D call TRBD1 (6 bases). V lost 7 bases and J lost 5, with 17 bases in between. Looked up from germline, CDR1 is SGHTA and CDR2 is FQGNSA. The CDR3 consists of 14 residues. CDR3: CASTAGGLGETQYF. The CDR3 DNA reads TGTGCCAGCACCGCTGGGGGCTTAGGGGAGACCCAGTACTTC.

This chain uses TRBV6-1 with TRBJ2-7; TRBD2 matches 12 bases. This CDR3 contains 15 residues. The trim removed 6 bases at V and 2 bases at J, leaving 5 bases unmatched. The germline V gene has CDR1 MNHNS and CDR2 SASEGT. The CDR3 is CASRRGLAGPYEQYF. CDR3 sequence (DNA): TGTGCCAGCAGGCGGGGACTAGCGGGCCCCTACGAGCAGTACTTC.